The 11 T cell receptor beta chains below come from one sample, sequenced in a study of cytomegalovirus exposure and HLA in healthy donors. Primers included in the PCR were 60 Vbeta and 13 Jbeta primers. Repertoires were generated with immunoSEQ multiplex PCR, while TCRdb's copy carries only in-frame clones and drops some. The table has more than 150,000 clones, about 85% seen once. The source material was PBMCs. The receptors here all came from a woman aged 18-30 years in good health and CMV-seronegative.

This clone has only one observation. The gene calls are TRBV5-1 and TRBJ2-6; D gene uncertain. The ends were cut back, 1 base at V and 4 bases at J, with 9 bases in the middle. This CDR3 contains 15 residues. Per germline, CDR1 SGHRS and CDR2 YFSETQ. CDR3 sequence: CASSLRSSGANVLTF. The CDR3 region has the DNA TGCGCCAGCAGCTTGCGGTCCTCCGGGGCCAACGTCCTGACTTTC.

The chain employs TRBV15 and TRBJ2-7; D is uncertain. The CDR3 runs to 16 residues. V was cut by 0 bases and J by 5 bases, with 17 bases left in between. Per germline, CDR1 LNHNV and CDR2 YYDKDF (reference sequence). CDR3 residues: CATSRDFVTVNHEQYF. The CDR3 DNA is TGTGCCACCAGCAGAGATTTTGTTACAGTCAACCACGAGCAGTACTTC.

This sequence joins TRBV30 and TRBJ2-7; TRBD2 is a possible D gene (6 bases). Trimming took off 1 base at V and 0 bases at J, with 16 bases between the two ends. Germline V CDR1 and CDR2: GTSNPN, SVGIG (reference sequence). The CDR3 spans 16 residues. The CDR3 is CAWSELRGTYSYEQYF. The CDR3 DNA follows: TGTGCCTGGAGTGAACTCCGGGGGACGTACTCCTACGAGCAGTACTTC.

The chain recombines TRBV28 with TRBJ1-2; D possibly corresponds to TRBD1 (6 bases). Germline V gene lookup returns CDR1 MDHEN and CDR2 SYDVKM. The CDR3 is 14 amino acids. Trimming pared 6 bases from V and 6 bases from J, leaving 17 bases between. CDR3 protein: CASRNQGPLHGYTF. DNA for the CDR3: TGTGCCAGCAGGAATCAGGGGCCCCTCCATGGCTACACCTTC.

The V gene is TRBV9, the J gene TRBJ1-1, with D unclear. Germline-derived CDR1 and CDR2 are SGDLS and YYNGEE. Trimming cost V 0 bases and J 7 bases, with 13 bases left between them. This CDR3 is built from 14 residues. The CDR3 region is CASSVDGVSGEAFF. CDR3 nucleotide sequence: TGTGCCAGCAGCGTAGACGGGGTGAGTGGTGAAGCTTTCTTT.

With respect to this clone: Additional DNA sequences in this sample encode the identical CDR3. V gene TRBV27 combines with J gene TRBJ1-5; perhaps TRBD1 as D (5 bases). The CDR3 has 13 residues. Germline V gene sequence: CDR1 MNHEY, CDR2 SMNVEV (reference sequence). V was cut by 3 bases and J by 5 bases, with 8 bases left in between. CDR3 bases: TGTGCCAGCAGTTTCCGGGGGGATCAGCCCCAGCATTTT. It yields the protein CASSFRGDQPQHF.

The V gene is TRBV19, the J gene TRBJ2-3; D is possibly TRBD1 (6 bases). The germline V and J ends were trimmed by 4 bases and 7 bases, with 18 bases remaining between them. The CDR3 covers 15 residues. Germline V gene data show CDR1 as LNHDA and CDR2 as SQIVND (reference sequence). CDR3 protein: CASSSPGASMNTQYF. In nucleotides, the CDR3 is TGTGCCAGTAGTAGTCCAGGGGCCTCGATGAATACGCAGTATTTT.

This rearrangement joins TRBV25-1 to TRBJ2-1; 10 nucleotides agree with TRBD2. CDR3 length equals 17 residues. Germline assignment: CDR1 MGHDK and CDR2 SYGVNS. Trimming cost V 3 bases and J 4 bases; bases outside gene matches: 9. The CDR3 here is CASSDRSGGIVYNEQFF. The CDR3 DNA reads as TGTGCCAGCAGTGATCGTAGCGGGGGGATCGTTTACAATGAGCAGTTCTTC.

DNA for the CDR3: TGTGCCAGCACCTGGGACAGGGATCTTAACTATGGCTACACCTTC. Translation: CASTWDRDLNYGYTF. V is TRBV28 and J is TRBJ1-2; 9 bases are a match to TRBD1. Germline V gives CDR1 MDHEN, CDR2 SYDVKM. Trimming removed 7 bases from V and 1 base from J; junction bases left unmatched: 7. The CDR3 loop spans 15 amino acids.

This clone was counted once. V is TRBV27 and J is TRBJ2-7, with D possibly matching TRBD1 (5 bases). This CDR3 has 14 amino acids. Germline assignment: CDR1 MNHEY and CDR2 SMNVEV (reference sequence). V was shortened by 3 bases and J by 3 bases, with 12 bases between the two germline ends. As DNA, the CDR3 is TGTGCCAGCAGTTTGCAGGGTGAGGACTACGAGCAGTACTTC. Translating gives CASSLQGEDYEQYF.

The chain uses TRBV7-9 and TRBJ1-1; D not resolved. This CDR3 comprises 14 residues. CDR1 and CDR2 (germline): SEHNR, FQNEAQ (reference sequence). Trimming removed 2 bases from V and 1 base from J, with 8 bases in between. CDR3 in amino acids: CASSLLAGNTEAFF. The CDR3 nucleotides are TGTGCCAGCAGCTTACTCGCGGGGAACACTGAAGCTTTCTTT.